These T cell receptor beta chains were read from a single sample in a study of T cell responses to AZD1222 COVID-19 vaccine. This table comes from immunoSEQ multiplex PCR, and its TCRdb copy is limited to in-frame clones, with some not included. This sample has about 75,000 clones, with more than 75% found just once. Sequences were derived from peripheral blood, sampled 28 days after the second AZD1222 dose. The receptor set was obtained from an adult who received the AZD1222 COVID-19 vaccine. Each CDR3 is given with its conserved first and last residue. Where a row states a size, it is once, few, many or the class of an expanded clone; other rows omit it.

>TRBV9|NA|TRBJ2-7
CASSPTPTSGTYEQYF
>TRBV6-2/TRBV6-3|NA|TRBJ1-6
CASSGGDHPRLHF
>TRBV6-1|NA|TRBJ2-4
CASTAGGLAKNIQYF
>TRBV12-3/TRBV12-4|NA|TRBJ1-2
CASWLNYGYTF
>TRBV5-1|NA|TRBJ1-4
CASSLGGDPEKLFF
>TRBV5-8|NA|TRBJ1-1
CASSMWNSEAFF
>TRBV28|few|TRBJ2-2
CASSPPRSTGELFF
>TRBV19|NA|TRBJ2-5
CASRPKGRETQYF
>TRBV5-6|NA|TRBJ1-1
CASSHPRGNTEAFF
>TRBV2|once|TRBJ2-7
CASSPQRGPNYEQYF
>TRBV6-1|NA|TRBJ1-5
CASSEIANQPQHF
>TRBV19|NA|TRBJ2-1
CASRPGTSGLEQFF
>TRBV2|NA|TRBJ2-2
CASSGGLGRAALFF
>TRBV3-1/TRBV3-2|NA|TRBJ1-1
CASSQALSGTGVNTEAFF
>TRBV7-8|few|TRBJ1-4
CASSPHSELFF
>TRBV19|NA|TRBJ2-5
CASGNQETQYF
>TRBV14|NA|TRBJ2-1
CASSRQSNEQFF
>TRBV7-2|NA|TRBJ2-2
CASSPLRGLADRGELFF
>TRBV14|once|TRBJ1-3
CASSPLSRIGNTIYF
>TRBV5-1|NA|TRBJ1-2
CASSLGDRNYGYTF
>TRBV25-1|NA|TRBJ2-3
CASSETGQGTDTQYF
>TRBV6-5|NA|TRBJ1-2
CASNPGRQDGYTF
>TRBV5-1|NA|TRBJ1-1
CASSLEGHPNTEAFF
>TRBV5-6|NA|TRBJ1-2
CASSLQTFYGYTF
>TRBV7-2|NA|TRBJ2-5
CASSSGYPPQETQYF
>TRBV6-5|NA|TRBJ2-7
CASSLGPNYEQYF
>TRBV10-3|NA|TRBJ2-7
CAISESFRDEQYF
>TRBV4-1|NA|TRBJ2-7
CASSQGSSGGSYEQYF
>TRBV5-4|NA|TRBJ2-1
CASSPGQGANNEQFF